This TCR beta chain was captured in a study of blood T cell repertoires in COVID-19. Whole-study context: PBMCs, B-cell-depleted T cells, or T cells provided the cDNA or gDNA that made up the material.

Clones were sequenced by immunoSEQ multiplex PCR, and TCRdb holds only the in-frame ones, with some missing. Among approximately 97,000 clones, 85% were seen once, and the ten largest hold roughly 37%. The source of this sequence is an elderly man with acute or convalescent COVID-19. Material for sequencing was peripheral blood.

CDR3: CASSLTGTNTGELFF. DNA of the CDR3: TGCGCCAGCAGTTTGACGGGAACGAACACCGGGGAGCTGTTTTTT. The chain joins TRBV5-1 to TRBJ2-2; TRBD2 might be the D (5 bases). This CDR3 contains 15 residues. With 5 bases removed from V and 0 bases from J, the gap between germline ends came to 11 bases. The V gene's germline CDR1 is SGHRS and CDR2 YFSETQ.